The T cell receptor beta chain under discussion was sequenced for a study of early T cells in non-severe SARS-CoV-2 infection. Findings and caveats of the study: VDJdb matching, biased toward anti-spike CD8 responses, missed private and CD4 specificities.

Researchers tagged individual cDNA molecules with unique molecular identifiers. TCRdb reprocessed the 5' RACE reads with MiXCR, giving one entry per CDR3 protein. The repertoire has 70,000 or so distinct CDR3 sequences, approximately 14% of them found once; the top ten carry over 11%. Germline V CDR1 and CDR2: MDHEN, SYDVKM. The CDR3 extends over 13 amino acids. V was pared by 7 bases and J by 2 bases, with 12 bases between. As to this clonotype: Antigen specificity is unknown.

Material for sequencing was whole blood. The rearrangement uses TRBV28 and TRBJ2-7; possible D gene TRBD1, 6 bases. The TCR sequence derives from an adult who was a healthcare worker with PCR-confirmed SARS-CoV-2 infection or an uninfected control (not recorded which). Written as DNA, the CDR3 is TGTGCCAGCACACAGGGTGGCCCCTACGAGCAGTACTTC. It codes for CASTQGGPYEQYF.